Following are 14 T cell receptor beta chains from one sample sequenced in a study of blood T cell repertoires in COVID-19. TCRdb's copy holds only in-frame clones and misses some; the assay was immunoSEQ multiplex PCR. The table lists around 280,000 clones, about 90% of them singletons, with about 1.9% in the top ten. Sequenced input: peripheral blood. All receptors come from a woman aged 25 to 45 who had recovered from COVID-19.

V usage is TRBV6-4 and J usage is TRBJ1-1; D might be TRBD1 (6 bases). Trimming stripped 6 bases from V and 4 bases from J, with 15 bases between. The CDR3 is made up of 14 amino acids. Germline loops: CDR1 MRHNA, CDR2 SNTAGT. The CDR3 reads CASSDTGLSTEAFF. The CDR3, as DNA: TGTGCCAGCAGCGACACAGGGTTGAGCACTGAAGCTTTCTTT.

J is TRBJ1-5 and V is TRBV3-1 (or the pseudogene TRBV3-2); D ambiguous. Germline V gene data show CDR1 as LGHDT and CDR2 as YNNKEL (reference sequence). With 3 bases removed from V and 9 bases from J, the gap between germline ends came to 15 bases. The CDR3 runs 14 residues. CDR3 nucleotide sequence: TGTGCCAGCAGCCACGGACGGGGTTTAGGGCCCCAGCATTTT. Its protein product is CASSHGRGLGPQHF.

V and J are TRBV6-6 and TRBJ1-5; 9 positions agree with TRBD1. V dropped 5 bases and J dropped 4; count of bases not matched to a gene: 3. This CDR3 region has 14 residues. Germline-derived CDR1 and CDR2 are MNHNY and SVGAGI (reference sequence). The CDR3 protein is CASSLTGGNQPQHF. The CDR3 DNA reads TGTGCCAGCAGTCTGACAGGGGGAAATCAGCCCCAGCATTTT.

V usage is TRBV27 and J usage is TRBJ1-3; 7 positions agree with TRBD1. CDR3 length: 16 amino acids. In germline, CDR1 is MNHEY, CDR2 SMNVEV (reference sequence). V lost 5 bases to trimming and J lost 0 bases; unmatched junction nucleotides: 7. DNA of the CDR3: TGTGCCAGCAGTCACAGGGGCTCCTTCTCTGGAAACACCATATATTTT. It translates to CASSHRGSFSGNTIYF.

Here the CDR3 DNA reads TGTGCCAGCACTAGGACAGGGGGGACGAACACTGAAGCTTTCTTT. Translated: CASTRTGGTNTEAFF. The chain uses TRBV28 and TRBJ1-1; 10 bases are shared with TRBD1. The CDR3 extends over 15 amino acids. Losses at the gene ends were 7 bases for V and 1 base for J; bases not matched to a gene: 6. Germline loops: CDR1 MDHEN, CDR2 SYDVKM.

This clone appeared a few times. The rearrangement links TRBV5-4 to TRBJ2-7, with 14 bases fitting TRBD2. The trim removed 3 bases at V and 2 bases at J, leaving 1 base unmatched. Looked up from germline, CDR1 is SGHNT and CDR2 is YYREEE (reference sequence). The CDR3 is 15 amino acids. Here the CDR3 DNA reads TGTGCCAGCAGCTCGGGACTAGCGGGAGCCTACGAGCAGTACTTC. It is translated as CASSSGLAGAYEQYF. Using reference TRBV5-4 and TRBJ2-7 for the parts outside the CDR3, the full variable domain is ETGVTQSPTHLIKTRGQQVTLRCSSQSGHNTVSWYQQALGQGPQFIFQYYREEENGRGNFPPRFSGLQFPNYSSELNVNALELDDSALYLCASSSGLAGAYEQYFGPGTRLTVT.

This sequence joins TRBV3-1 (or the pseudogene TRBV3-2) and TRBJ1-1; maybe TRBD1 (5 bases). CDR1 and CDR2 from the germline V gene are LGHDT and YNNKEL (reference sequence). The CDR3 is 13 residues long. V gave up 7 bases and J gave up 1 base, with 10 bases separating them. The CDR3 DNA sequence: TGTGCCAGCAATCGCGGGGCGAACACTGAAGCTTTCTTT. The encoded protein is CASNRGANTEAFF.

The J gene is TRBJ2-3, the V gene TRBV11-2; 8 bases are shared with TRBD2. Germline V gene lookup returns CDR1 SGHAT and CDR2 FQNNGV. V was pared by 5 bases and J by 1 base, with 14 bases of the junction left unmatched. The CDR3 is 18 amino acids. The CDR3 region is CASSLAPSGWSGTDTQYF. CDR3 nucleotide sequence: TGTGCCAGCAGCCTTGCTCCTAGCGGGTGGAGTGGCACAGATACGCAGTATTTT. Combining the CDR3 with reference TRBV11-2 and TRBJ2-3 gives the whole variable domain EAGVAQSPRYKIIEKRQSVAFWCNPISGHATLYWYQQILGQGPKLLIQFQNNGVVDDSQLPKDRFSAERLKGVDSTLKIQPAKLEDSAVYLCASSLAPSGWSGTDTQYFGPGTRLTVL.

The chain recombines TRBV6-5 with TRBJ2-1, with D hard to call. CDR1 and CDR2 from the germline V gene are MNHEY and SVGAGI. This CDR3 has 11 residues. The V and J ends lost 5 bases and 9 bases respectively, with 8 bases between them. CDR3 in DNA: TGTGCCAGCAGTACCGCTAGTGAGCAGTTCTTC. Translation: CASSTASEQFF.

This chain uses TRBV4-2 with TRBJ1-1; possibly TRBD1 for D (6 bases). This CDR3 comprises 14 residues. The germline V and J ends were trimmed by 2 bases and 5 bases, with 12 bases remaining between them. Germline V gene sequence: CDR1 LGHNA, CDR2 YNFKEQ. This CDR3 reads CASSQNRVGTEAFF. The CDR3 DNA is TGTGCCAGCAGCCAAAACAGGGTTGGGACTGAAGCTTTCTTT.

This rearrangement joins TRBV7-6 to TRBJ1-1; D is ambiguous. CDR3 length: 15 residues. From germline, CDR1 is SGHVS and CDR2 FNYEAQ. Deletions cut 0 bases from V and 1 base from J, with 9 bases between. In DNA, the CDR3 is TGTGCCAGCAGCTTAGCTGGAGCGAAGAACACTGAAGCTTTCTTT. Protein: CASSLAGAKNTEAFF.

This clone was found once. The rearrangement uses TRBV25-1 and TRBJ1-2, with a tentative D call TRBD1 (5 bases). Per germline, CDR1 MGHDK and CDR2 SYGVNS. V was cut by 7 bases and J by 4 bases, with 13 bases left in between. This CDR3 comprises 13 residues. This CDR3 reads CASKQERGYGYTF. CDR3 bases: TGTGCCAGCAAACAGGAAAGAGGCTATGGCTACACCTTC.

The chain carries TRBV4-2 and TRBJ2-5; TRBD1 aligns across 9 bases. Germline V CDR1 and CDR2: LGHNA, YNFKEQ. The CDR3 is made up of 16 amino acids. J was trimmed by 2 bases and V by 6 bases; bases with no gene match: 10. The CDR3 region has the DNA TGTGCCAGCAGTCCTAATCCGGGACAGGGTCAAGAGACCCAGTACTTC. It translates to CASSPNPGQGQETQYF.

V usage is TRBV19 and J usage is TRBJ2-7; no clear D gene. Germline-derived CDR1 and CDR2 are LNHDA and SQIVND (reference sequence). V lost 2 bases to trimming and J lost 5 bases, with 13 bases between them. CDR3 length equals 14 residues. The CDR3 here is CASSIRLAPDEQYF. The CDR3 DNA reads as TGTGCCAGTAGTATACGGTTAGCTCCGGACGAGCAGTACTTC. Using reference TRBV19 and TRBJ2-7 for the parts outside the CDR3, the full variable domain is DGGITQSPKYLFRKEGQNVTLSCEQNLNHDAMYWYRQDPGQGLRLIYYSQIVNDFQKGDIAEGYSVSREKKESFPLTVTSAQKNPTAFYLCASSIRLAPDEQYFGPGTRLTVT.